Below, one T cell receptor beta chain is given with its context. These data originate in a study of CDR3 diversity in severe acne. TCRdb independently ran MiXCR on the PCR reads; one entry per CDR3 protein. In the table there are 89,000 or so distinct CDR3 sequences, approximately 52% of which are singletons. This clonotype was obtained from a male donor in good health, serving as a control. The sequenced sample was blood.

The CDR3 bases are TGTGCCAGCAGTTTAGGGCAGGGACTGGATGGCTACACCTTC. Translating gives CASSLGQGLDGYTF. The chain is built from TRBV27 and TRBJ1-2; TRBD1 is a possible D gene (5 bases). V was clipped by 2 bases and J by 6 bases, with 13 bases between them. The CDR3 covers 14 residues. Looked up from germline, CDR1 is MNHEY and CDR2 is SMNVEV (reference sequence).